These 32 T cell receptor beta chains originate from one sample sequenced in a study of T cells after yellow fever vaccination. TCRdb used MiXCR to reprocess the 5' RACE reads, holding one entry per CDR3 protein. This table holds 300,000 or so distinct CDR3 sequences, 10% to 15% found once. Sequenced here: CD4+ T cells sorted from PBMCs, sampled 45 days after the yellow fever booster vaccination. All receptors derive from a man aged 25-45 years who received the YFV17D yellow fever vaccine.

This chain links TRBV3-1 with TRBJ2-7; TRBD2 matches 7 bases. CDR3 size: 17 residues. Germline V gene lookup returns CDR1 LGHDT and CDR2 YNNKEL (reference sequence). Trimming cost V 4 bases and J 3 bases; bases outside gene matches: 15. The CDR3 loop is CASSRRSMLAEVYEQYF. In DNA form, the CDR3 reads TGTGCCAGCAGCCGACGCTCGATGCTAGCGGAGGTCTACGAGCAGTACTTC.

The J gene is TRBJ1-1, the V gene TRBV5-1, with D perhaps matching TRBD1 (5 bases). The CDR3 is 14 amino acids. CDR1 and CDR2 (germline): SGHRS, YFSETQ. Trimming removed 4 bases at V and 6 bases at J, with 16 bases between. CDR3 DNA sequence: TGCGCCAGCAGCCCCCGGGGGAGACCTGCTGAAGCTTTCTTT. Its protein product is CASSPRGRPAEAFF.

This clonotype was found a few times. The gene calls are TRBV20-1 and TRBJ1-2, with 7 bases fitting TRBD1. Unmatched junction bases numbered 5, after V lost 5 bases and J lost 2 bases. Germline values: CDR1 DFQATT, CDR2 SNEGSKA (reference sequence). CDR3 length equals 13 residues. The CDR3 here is CSAYGQENYGYTF. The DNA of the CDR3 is TGCAGTGCTTATGGACAGGAGAACTATGGCTACACCTTC.

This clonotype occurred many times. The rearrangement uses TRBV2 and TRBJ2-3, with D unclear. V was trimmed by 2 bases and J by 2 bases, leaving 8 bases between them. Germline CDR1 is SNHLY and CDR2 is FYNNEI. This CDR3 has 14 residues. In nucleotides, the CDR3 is TGTGCCAGCAGTGAAAATCGCGACACAGATACGCAGTATTTT. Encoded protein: CASSENRDTDTQYF.

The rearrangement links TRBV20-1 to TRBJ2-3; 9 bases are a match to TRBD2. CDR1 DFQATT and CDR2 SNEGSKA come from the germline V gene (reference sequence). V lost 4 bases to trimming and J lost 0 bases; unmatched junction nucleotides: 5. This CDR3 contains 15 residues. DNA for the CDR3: TGCAGTGCTATCGGCGGGAGGGCTAGCACAGATACGCAGTATTTT. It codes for CSAIGGRASTDTQYF.

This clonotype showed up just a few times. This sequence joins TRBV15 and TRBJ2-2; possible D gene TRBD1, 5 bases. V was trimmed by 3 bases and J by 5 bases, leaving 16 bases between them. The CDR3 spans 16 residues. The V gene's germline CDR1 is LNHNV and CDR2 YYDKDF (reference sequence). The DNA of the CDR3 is TGTGCCACCAGCAGTGAAGTGGGGCCGGGTACCGGGGAGCTGTTTTTT. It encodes CATSSEVGPGTGELFF.

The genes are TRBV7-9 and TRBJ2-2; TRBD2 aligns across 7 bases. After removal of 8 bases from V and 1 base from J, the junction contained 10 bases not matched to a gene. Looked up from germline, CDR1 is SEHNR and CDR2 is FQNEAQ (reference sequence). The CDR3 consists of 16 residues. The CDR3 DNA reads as TGTGCCAGCCGCGGAACAAGCGGGATGAACACCGGGGAGCTGTTTTTT. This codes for CASRGTSGMNTGELFF. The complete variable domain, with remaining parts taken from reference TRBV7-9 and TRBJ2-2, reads DTGVSQNPRHKITKRGQNVTFRCDPISEHNRLYWYRQTLGQGPEFLTYFQNEAQLEKSRLLSDRFSAERPKGSFSTLEIQRTEQGDSAMYLCASRGTSGMNTGELFFGEGSRLTVL.

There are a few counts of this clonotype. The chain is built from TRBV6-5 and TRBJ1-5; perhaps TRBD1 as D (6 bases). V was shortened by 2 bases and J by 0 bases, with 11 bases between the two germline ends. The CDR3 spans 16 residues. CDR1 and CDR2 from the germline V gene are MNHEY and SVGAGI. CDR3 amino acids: CASSYPGQLSNQPQHF. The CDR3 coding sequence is TGTGCCAGCAGTTACCCGGGACAACTTAGCAATCAGCCCCAGCATTTT.

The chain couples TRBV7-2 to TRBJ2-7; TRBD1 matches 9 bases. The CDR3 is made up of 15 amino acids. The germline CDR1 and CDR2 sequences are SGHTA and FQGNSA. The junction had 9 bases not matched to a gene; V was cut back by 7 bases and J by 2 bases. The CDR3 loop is CASMRVGTGPYEQYF. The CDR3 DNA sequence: TGTGCCAGCATGAGGGTAGGGACAGGGCCCTACGAGCAGTACTTC.

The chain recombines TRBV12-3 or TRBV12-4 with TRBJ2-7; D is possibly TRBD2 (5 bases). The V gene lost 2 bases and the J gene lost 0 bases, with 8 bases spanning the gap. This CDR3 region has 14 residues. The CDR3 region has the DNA TGTGCCAGCAGTTTAAGGCGGGTCTCCTACGAGCAGTACTTC. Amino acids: CASSLRRVSYEQYF.

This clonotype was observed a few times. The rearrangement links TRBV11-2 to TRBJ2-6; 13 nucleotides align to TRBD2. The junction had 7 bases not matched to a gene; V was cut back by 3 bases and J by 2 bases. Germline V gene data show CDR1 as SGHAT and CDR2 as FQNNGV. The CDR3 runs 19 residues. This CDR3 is CASSFLQGLAGPGANVLTF. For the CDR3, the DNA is TGTGCCAGCAGCTTCCTCCAGGGACTAGCGGGACCTGGGGCCAACGTCCTGACTTTC.

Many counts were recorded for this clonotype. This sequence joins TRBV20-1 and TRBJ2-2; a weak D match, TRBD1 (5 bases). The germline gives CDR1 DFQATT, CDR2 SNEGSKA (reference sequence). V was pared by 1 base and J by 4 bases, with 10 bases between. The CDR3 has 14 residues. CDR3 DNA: TGCAGTGCTAGAGGTCAGGGCGGCACCGGGGAGCTGTTTTTT. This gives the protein CSARGQGGTGELFF.

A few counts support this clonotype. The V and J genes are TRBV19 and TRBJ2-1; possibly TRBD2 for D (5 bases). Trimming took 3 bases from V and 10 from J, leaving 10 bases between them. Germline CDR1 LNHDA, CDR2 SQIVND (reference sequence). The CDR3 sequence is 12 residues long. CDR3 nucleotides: TGTGCCAGTAGTATGAGGGCAGCCGAGCAGTTCTTC. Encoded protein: CASSMRAAEQFF.

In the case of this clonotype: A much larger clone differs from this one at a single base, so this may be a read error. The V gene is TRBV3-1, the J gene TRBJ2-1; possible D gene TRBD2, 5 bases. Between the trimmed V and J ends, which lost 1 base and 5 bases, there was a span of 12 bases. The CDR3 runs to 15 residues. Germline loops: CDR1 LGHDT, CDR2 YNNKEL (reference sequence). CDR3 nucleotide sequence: TGTGCCAGCAGCCAAGCTAGCTGGGCGAACAATGAGCAGTTCTTC. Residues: CASSQASWANNEQFF.

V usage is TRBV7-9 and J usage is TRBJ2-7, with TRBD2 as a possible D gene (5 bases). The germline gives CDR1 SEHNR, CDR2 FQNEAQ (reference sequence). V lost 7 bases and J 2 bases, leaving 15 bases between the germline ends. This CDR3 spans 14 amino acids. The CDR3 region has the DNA TGTGCCAGCACTGGAGGTTTTACGACCTACGAGCAGTACTTC. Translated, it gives CASTGGFTTYEQYF.

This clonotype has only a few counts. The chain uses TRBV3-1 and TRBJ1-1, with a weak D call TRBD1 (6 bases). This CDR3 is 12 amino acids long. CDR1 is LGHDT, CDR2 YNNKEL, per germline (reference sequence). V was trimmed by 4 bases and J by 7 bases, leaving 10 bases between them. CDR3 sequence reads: CASSLGQLEAFF. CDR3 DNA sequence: TGTGCCAGCAGCCTAGGACAGCTTGAAGCTTTCTTT.

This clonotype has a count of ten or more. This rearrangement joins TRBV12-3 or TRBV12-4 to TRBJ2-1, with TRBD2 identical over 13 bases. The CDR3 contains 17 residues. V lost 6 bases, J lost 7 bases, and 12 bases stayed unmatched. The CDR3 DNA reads TGTGCCAGCAGCCCCTCAGGACTAGCGGGAGCGGGAAATGAGCAGTTCTTC. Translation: CASSPSGLAGAGNEQFF.

CDR3 residues: CASSSPNRLEETQYF. The CDR3 DNA reads as TGTGCCAGCAGCTCACCCAACCGGCTGGAGGAGACCCAGTACTTC. The rearrangement joins TRBV7-2 to TRBJ2-5, with no clear D. Trimming removed 4 bases at V and 5 bases at J, with 17 bases between. The length of the CDR3 is 15 residues. Germline CDR1 reads SGHTA; CDR2 reads FQGNSA.

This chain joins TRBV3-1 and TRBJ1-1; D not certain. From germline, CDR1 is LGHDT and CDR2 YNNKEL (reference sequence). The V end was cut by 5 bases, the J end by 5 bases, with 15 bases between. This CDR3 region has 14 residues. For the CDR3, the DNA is TGTGCCAGCAGCTATCTACCGCAAGGGACTGAAGCTTTCTTT. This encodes CASSYLPQGTEAFF.

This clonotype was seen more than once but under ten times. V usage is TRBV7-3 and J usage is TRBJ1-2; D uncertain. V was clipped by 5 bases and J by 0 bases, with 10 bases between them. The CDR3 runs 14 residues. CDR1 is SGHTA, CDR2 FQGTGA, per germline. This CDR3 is CASSPQAANYGYTF. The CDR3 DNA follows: TGTGCCAGCAGCCCCCAGGCCGCTAACTATGGCTACACCTTC.

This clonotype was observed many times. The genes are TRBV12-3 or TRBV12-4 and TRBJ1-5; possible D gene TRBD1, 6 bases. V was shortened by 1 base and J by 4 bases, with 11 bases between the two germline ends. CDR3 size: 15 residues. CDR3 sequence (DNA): TGTGCCAGCAGTTTAGGCGGACAGAATAATCAGCCCCAGCATTTT. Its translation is CASSLGGQNNQPQHF.

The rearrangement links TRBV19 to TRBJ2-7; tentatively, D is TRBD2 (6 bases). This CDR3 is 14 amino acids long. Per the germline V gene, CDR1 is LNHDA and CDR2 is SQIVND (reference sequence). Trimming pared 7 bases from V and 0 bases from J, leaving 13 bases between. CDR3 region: CASTKTGGSYEQYF. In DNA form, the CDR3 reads TGTGCCAGTACTAAAACCGGGGGCTCCTACGAGCAGTACTTC.

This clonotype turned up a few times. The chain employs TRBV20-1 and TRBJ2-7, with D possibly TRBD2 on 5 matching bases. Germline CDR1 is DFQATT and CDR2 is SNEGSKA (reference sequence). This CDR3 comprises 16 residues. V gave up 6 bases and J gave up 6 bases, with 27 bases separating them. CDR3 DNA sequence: TGCAGTGCCCCTGGTGAGAGCGGAGCCTTTACCCGCGAGCAGTACTTC. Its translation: CSAPGESGAFTREQYF.

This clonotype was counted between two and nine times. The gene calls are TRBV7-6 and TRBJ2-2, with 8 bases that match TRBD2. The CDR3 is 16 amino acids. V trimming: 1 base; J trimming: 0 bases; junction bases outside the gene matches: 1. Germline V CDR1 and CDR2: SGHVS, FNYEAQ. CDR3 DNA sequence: TGTGCCAGCAGCTTAGAACTAGCGGCGAACACCGGGGAGCTGTTTTTT. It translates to CASSLELAANTGELFF.

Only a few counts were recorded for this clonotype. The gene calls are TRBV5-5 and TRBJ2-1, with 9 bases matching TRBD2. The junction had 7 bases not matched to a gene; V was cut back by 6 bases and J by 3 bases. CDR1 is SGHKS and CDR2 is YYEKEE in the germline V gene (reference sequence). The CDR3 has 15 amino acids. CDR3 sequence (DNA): TGTGCCAGCAAAATTAGCGGGAGTGACTACAATGAGCAGTTCTTC. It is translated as CASKISGSDYNEQFF.

The CDR3 here is CASPGGGRYNEQFF. In DNA, the CDR3 is TGTGCCAGCCCCGGGGGGGGACGGTACAATGAGCAGTTCTTC. The gene calls are TRBV18 and TRBJ2-1; 8 bases map to TRBD2. CDR3 length equals 14 residues. V lost 8 bases, J lost 4 bases, and 7 bases stayed unmatched. The germline V gene encodes CDR1 KGHSH and CDR2 LQKENI. The whole variable domain, remainder taken from reference TRBV18 and TRBJ2-1, is NAGVMQNPRHLVRRRGQEARLRCSPMKGHSHVYWYRQLPEEGLKFMVYLQKENIIDESGMPKERFSAEFPKEGPSILRIQQVVRGDSAAYFCASPGGGRYNEQFFGPGTRLTVL.

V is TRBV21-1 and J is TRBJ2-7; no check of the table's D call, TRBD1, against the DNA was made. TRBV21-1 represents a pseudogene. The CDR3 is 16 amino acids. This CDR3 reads CASSRNRETGRYEQYF. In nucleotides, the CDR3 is TGTGCCAGCAGCAGAAACCGCGAGACAGGGCGCTACGAGCAGTACTTC.

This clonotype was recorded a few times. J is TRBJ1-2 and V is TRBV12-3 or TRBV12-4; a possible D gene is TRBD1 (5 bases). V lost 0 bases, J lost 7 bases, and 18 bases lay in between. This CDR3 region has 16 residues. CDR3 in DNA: TGTGCCAGCAGTTTAGCGCCAACAGGAGGATTGGGTGGCTACACCTTC. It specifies CASSLAPTGGLGGYTF.

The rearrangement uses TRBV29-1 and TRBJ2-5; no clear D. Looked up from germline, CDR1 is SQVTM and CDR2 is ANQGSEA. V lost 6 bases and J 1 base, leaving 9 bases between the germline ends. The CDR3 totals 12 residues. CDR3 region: CSVGPGQETQYF. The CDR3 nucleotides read TGCAGCGTCGGACCCGGCCAAGAGACCCAGTACTTC.

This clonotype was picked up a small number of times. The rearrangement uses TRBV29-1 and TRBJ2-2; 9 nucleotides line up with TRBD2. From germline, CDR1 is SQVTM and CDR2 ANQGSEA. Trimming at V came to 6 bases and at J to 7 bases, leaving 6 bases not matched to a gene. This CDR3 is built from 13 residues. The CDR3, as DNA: TGCAGCGTAATAGCGGGAGTTAACGGGGAGCTGTTTTTT. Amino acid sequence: CSVIAGVNGELFF.

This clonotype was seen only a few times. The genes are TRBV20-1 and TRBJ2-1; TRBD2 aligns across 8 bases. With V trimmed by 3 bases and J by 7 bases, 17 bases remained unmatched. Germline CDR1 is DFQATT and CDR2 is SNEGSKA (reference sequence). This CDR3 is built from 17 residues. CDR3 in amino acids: CSARDPLEAGVRNEQFF. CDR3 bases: TGCAGTGCTAGGGACCCCTTAGAAGCGGGAGTAAGGAATGAGCAGTTCTTC.

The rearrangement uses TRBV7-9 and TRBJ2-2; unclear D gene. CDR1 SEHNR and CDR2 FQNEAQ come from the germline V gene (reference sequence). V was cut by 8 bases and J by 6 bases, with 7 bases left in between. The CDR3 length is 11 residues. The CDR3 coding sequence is TGTGCCAGCCATAAGTCCGGGGAGCTGTTTTTT. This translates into CASHKSGELFF.